This T cell receptor (beta chain) appears in the sequencing data of a study of post-analysis software for immune sequencing data. Study-level information: Recorded disease courses covered relapsing-remitting, secondary progressive and progressive-relapsing multiple sclerosis. Some patients had no subtype annotation.

About this clonotype: Its specificity is unknown.

The CDR3 consists of 18 residues. CDR1 is MNHEY and CDR2 is SVGAGI in the germline V gene. TCR beta cDNA libraries had unique molecular identifiers. It was from roughly 1.1 to 9.2 million T cells that 530,000 or so cDNA molecules came. MiXCR was run by TCRdb on the PCR reads, yielding one entry per CDR3 protein. The table includes 650,000 to 900,000 distinct CDR3 sequences, under 60% detected once. Study-wide results and caveats: Included in a set of roughly five TRBV segments more frequent in patients than controls were TRBV5-6, TRBV5-1 and TRBV20-1. Controls' normalized Chao1 diversity significantly exceeded that of multiple sclerosis patients.

This receptor was taken from a girl aged 10 to 17 with multiple sclerosis. The sequenced material came from blood. This chain links TRBV6-5 with TRBJ2-4; tentatively, D is TRBD1 (6 bases). Gene TRBJ2-5 matches the end of the DNA better, so the J call may be wrong. The CDR3: CASSFGLADPTRGETQYF. DNA for the CDR3: TGTGCCAGCAGTTTCGGACTCGCGGACCCCACAAGGGGGGAGACCCAGTACTTC.